These 2 T cell receptor beta chains came from one sample sequenced in a study of blood T cells in healthy people across ages. Through a sample-barcoded 5' primer and a J-beta primer mix, a second PCR was run for about 6 to 12 cycles. TCRdb reanalysed the 5' RACE reads using MiXCR and keeps one entry per CDR3 protein. The table records some 1,500,000 distinct CDR3 sequences, around 40% of them present only once. What was sequenced was blood. All receptors derive from a woman aged 18-29 years in good health.

The chain uses TRBV11-2 and TRBJ2-1, with TRBD1 matching 7 bases. The J call is doubtful: the DNA matches TRBJ2-7 better. This CDR3 is built from 15 residues. The germline V gene has CDR1 SGHAT and CDR2 FQNNGV. This chain's CDR3 is CASSPTGFLYNEQYF. The CDR3 DNA reads as TGTGCCAGCAGCCCGACAGGGTTTCTCTACAATGAGCAGTACTTC.

A note on this clonotype: One end of the junction does not line up with germline, which may come from a read error. The V and J genes are TRBV10-3 and TRBJ2-7, with TRBD1 matching 8 bases. Looked up from germline, CDR1 is ENHRY and CDR2 is SYGVKD. This CDR3 spans 14 amino acids. CDR3: CAIRQGTGSYEQYF. The CDR3 DNA follows: TGCGCCATCCGTCAGGGGACAGGTTCCTACGAGCAGTACTTC.